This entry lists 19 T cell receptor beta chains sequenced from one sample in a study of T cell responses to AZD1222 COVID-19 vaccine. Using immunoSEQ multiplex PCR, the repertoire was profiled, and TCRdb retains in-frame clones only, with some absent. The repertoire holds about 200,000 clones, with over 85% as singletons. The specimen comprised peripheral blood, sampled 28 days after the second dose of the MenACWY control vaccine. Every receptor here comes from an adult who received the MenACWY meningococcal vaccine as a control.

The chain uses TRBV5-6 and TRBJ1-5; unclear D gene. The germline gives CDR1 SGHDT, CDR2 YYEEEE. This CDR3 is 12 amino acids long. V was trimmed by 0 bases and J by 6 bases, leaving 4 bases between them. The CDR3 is CASSLGAQPQHF. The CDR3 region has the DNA TGTGCCAGCAGCTTGGGTGCTCAGCCCCAGCATTTT.

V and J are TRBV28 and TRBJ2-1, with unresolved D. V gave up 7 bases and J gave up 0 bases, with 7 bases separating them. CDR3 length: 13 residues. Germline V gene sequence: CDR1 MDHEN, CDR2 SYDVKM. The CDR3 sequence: CASTASSYNEQFF. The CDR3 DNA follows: TGTGCCAGCACGGCTAGCTCCTACAATGAGCAGTTCTTC.

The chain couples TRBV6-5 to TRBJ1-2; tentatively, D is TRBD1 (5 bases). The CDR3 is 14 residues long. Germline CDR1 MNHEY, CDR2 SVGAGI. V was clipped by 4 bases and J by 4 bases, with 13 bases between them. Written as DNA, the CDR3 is TGTGCCAGCAGTTCAGGGCGGGGTCCCTATGGCTACACCTTC. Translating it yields CASSSGRGPYGYTF.

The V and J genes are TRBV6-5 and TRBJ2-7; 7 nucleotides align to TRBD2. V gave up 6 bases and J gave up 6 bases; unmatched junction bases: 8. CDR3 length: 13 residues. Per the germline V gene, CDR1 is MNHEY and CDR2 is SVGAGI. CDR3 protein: CASSRTSLGEQYF. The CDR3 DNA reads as TGTGCCAGCAGCAGGACTAGTCTAGGCGAGCAGTACTTC.

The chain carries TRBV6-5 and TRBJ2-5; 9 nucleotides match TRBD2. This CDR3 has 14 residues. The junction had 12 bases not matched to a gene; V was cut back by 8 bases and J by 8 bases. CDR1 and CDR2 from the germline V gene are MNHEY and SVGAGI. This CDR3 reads CASVGLAGPPTQYF. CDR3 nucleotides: TGTGCCAGCGTAGGGCTAGCGGGGCCACCAACCCAGTACTTC.

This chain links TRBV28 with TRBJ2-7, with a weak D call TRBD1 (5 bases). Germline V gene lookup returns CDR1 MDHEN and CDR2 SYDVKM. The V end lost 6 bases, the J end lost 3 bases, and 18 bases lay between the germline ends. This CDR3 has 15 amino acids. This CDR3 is CASSFRDSPLYEQYF. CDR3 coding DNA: TGTGCCAGCAGCTTCAGGGATTCCCCCCTCTACGAGCAGTACTTC.

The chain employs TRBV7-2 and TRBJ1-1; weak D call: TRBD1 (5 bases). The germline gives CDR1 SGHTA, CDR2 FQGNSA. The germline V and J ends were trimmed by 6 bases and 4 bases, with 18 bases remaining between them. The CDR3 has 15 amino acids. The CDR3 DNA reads TGTGCCAGCAGGCAAAAGTCGGGGGATGGCACTGAAGCTTTCTTT. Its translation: CASRQKSGDGTEAFF. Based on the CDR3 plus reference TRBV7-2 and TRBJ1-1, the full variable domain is GAGVSQSPSNKVTEKGKDVELRCDPISGHTALYWYRQSLGQGLEFLIYFQGNSAPDKSGLPSDRFSAERTGGSVSTLTIQRTQQEDSAVYLCASRQKSGDGTEAFFGQGTRLTVV.

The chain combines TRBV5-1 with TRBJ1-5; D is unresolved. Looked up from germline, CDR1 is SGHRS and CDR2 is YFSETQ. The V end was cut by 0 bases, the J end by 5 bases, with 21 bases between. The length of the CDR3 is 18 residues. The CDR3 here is CASSLAIICRGPYQPQHF. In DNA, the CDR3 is TGCGCCAGCAGCTTGGCCATCATCTGCAGAGGGCCCTATCAGCCCCAGCATTTT.

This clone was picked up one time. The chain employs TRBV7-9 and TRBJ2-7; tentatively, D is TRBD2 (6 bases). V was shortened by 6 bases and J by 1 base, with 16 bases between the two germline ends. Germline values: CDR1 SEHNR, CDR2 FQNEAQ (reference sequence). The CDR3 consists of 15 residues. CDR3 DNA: TGTGCCAGCAGACCCCTTAGCGGAGTTTCCTACGAGCAGTACTTC. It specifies CASRPLSGVSYEQYF.

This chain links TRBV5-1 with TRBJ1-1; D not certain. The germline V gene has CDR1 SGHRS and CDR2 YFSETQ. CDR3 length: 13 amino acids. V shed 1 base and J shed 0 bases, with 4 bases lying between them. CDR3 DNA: TGCGCCAGCAGCTTGTCGCTGAACACTGAAGCTTTCTTT. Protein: CASSLSLNTEAFF.

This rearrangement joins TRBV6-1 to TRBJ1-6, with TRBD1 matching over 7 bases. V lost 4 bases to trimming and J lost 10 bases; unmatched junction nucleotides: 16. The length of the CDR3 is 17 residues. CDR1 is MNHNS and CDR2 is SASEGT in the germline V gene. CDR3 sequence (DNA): TGTGCCAGCAGTGCCCCGCCGACAGGGAAGGAGGCGTCACCCCTCCACTTT. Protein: CASSAPPTGKEASPLHF.

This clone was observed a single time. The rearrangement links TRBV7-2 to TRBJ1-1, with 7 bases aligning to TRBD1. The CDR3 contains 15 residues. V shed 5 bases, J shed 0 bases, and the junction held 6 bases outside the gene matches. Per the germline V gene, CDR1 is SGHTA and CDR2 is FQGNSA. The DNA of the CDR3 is TGTGCCAGCAGCAGAGACAGGGCCATGAACACTGAAGCTTTCTTT. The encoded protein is CASSRDRAMNTEAFF. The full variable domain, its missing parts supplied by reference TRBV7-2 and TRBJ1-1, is GAGVSQSPSNKVTEKGKDVELRCDPISGHTALYWYRQSLGQGLEFLIYFQGNSAPDKSGLPSDRFSAERTGGSVSTLTIQRTQQEDSAVYLCASSRDRAMNTEAFFGQGTRLTVV.

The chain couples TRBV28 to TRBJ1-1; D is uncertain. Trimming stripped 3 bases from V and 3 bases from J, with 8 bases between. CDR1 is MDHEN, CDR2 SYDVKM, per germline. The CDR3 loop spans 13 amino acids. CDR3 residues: CASSFGRYTEAFF. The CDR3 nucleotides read TGTGCCAGCAGTTTTGGGCGGTACACTGAAGCTTTCTTT.

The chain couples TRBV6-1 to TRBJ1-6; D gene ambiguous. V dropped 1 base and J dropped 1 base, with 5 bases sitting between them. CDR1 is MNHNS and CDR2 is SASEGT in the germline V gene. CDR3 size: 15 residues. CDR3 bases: TGTGCCAGCAGTGAAGTAATGTCCTATAATTCACCCCTCCACTTT. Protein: CASSEVMSYNSPLHF.

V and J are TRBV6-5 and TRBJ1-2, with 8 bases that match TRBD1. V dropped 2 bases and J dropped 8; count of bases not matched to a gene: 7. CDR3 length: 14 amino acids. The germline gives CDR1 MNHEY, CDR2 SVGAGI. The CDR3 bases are TGTGCCAGCAGTTACAGGACAGGGACCGCAGGCTACACCTTC. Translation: CASSYRTGTAGYTF.

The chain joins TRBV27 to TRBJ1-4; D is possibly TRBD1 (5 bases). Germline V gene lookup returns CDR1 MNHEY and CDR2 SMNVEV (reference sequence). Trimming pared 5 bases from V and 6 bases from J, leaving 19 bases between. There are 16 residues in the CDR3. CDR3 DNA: TGTGCCAGCAGTCTGCGGGGCCGAGGTCCGTATGAAAAACTGTTTTTT. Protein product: CASSLRGRGPYEKLFF.

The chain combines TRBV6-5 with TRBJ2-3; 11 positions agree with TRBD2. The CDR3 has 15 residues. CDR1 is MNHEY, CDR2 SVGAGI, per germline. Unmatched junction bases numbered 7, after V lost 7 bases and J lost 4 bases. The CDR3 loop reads CASIFSGRAADTQYF. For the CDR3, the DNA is TGTGCCAGCATCTTTAGCGGGAGGGCCGCAGATACGCAGTATTTT.

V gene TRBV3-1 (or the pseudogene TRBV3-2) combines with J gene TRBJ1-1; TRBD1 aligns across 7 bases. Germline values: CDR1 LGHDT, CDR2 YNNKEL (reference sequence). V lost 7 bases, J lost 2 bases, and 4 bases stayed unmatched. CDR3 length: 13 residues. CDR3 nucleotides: TGTGCCAGCAACCGACAGGGCAACACTGAAGCTTTCTTT. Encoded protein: CASNRQGNTEAFF.

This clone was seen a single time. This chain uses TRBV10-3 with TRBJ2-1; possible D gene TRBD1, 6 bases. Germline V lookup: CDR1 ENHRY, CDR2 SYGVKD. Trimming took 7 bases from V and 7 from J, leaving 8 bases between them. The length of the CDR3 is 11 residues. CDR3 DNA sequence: TGTGCCATCACTCAGGGGAATGAGCAGTTCTTC. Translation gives CAITQGNEQFF.